Listed below are T cell receptor beta chains from one sample, sequenced in a study of glioma-infiltrating T cells after dendritic cell vaccination. This table comes from immunoSEQ multiplex PCR, and its TCRdb copy is limited to in-frame clones, with some not included. This table holds approximately 110,000 clones, nearly 90% found once. The material was blood, obtained after dendritic cell vaccination. The receptor set was obtained from a human donor with glioblastoma. The CDR3 runs from the conserved cysteine through the conserved F or W. A D gene is named only where the DNA matches it firmly.

J	V	D	CDR3
TRBJ1-6	TRBV5-1	TRBD1	CASSPEQGASNSPLHF
TRBJ2-7	TRBV18	NA	CASSPITSGEQYF
TRBJ2-3	TRBV9	TRBD2	CASSVQGLAGDTQYF
TRBJ1-3	TRBV5-5	NA	CASSLSGRTSGNTIYF
TRBJ2-3	TRBV7-2	TRBD2	CASSLTSGSTDTQYF
TRBJ1-1	TRBV7-9	NA	CASSLDSITEAFF
TRBJ1-4	TRBV6-6	TRBD1	CASSSTGGIREKLFF
TRBJ1-1	TRBV5-8	NA	CASSPPGVWTEAFF
TRBJ2-3	TRBV5-6	NA	CASSLFGSGRVPDTQYF
TRBJ2-3	TRBV5-1	NA	CASNIWSSSTDTQYF
TRBJ1-4	TRBV4-2	NA	CASSQDRVRAGIKLFF
TRBJ1-6	TRBV6-5	NA	CASSTGDSPLHF
TRBJ2-1	TRBV14	TRBD2	CASSQIAGGNHNEQFF
TRBJ2-7	TRBV15	TRBD1	CATSRDARGLFEQYF
TRBJ1-1	TRBV13	TRBD1	CASSLRTGSEAFF
NA	TRBV2	TRBD2	CASSEGTSGTQYF
TRBJ1-2	TRBV6-5	TRBD1	CASSSQTGRYGYTF
TRBJ2-3	TRBV5-4	NA	CASSPGVSTDTQYF
TRBJ2-2	TRBV30	NA	CAWTLNTGELFF
TRBJ1-2	TRBV5-8	TRBD1	CASSLIGQDLNYGYTF
TRBJ2-7	TRBV7-2	TRBD2	CASSPVGREGYEQYF
TRBJ2-7	TRBV10-3	TRBD1	CATTSGQGNYEQYF
TRBJ2-5	TRBV6-1	NA	CASSGGQDETQYF
TRBJ2-5	TRBV28	TRBD1	CASREGQGLETQYF
TRBJ1-1	TRBV7-2	NA	CASSLAGTGPMNTEAFF
TRBJ1-4	TRBV18	TRBD1	CASSPRTGREEKLFF
TRBJ1-4	TRBV6-1	TRBD1	CASSERTGWNEKLFF
TRBJ1-1	TRBV29-1	NA	CSVADSHDTEAFF
TRBJ2-1	TRBV28	TRBD1	CASRQGVYNEQFF
TRBJ1-2	TRBV18	NA	CASSPEATANYGYTF
TRBJ1-3	TRBV30	TRBD1	CAWSGGQDSGNTIYF
TRBJ2-4	TRBV13	NA	CASSLKGGWGEGNIQYF
TRBJ2-1	TRBV5-5	TRBD1	CASSQDRVAYNEQFF
TRBJ1-1	TRBV19	NA	CASTVVEGFTEAFF
TRBJ2-3	TRBV5-1	NA	CASSLSGAATDTQYF
TRBJ2-3	TRBV19	TRBD2	CASSTLAGGTDTQYF
TRBJ1-2	TRBV27	TRBD1	CASSLLPDRGGGYTF
TRBJ2-1	TRBV30	NA	CASVYRVEQFF
TRBJ2-3	TRBV5-1	TRBD1	CASSSGTGTDTQYF
TRBJ2-3	TRBV5-4	NA	CASSAGGQIYTDTQYF
TRBJ1-4	TRBV5-5	NA	CASSLVSTSGEKLFF
TRBJ2-1	TRBV19	NA	CASSLLRAYNEQFF
TRBJ2-7	TRBV7-3	NA	CASSTYSGYEQYF
TRBJ2-1	TRBV4-1	NA	CASSQAESSYNEQFF
TRBJ2-2	TRBV10-3	TRBD2	CAISEGLADTGELFF
TRBJ2-7	TRBV28	TRBD2	CASSSVAGGLYSYEQYF
TRBJ2-1	TRBV7-3	TRBD2	CASSRSSGGNEQFF
TRBJ2-4	TRBV7-9	NA	CASSSWDINIQYF